This T cell receptor (beta chain) was sequenced during a study of shared clonotypes between healthy human individuals. The CDR3 has 16 residues. CDR1 is MNHEY and CDR2 is SMNVEV in the germline V gene (reference sequence). Trimming removed 8 bases at V and 2 bases at J, with 19 bases between. The protocol was immunoSEQ multiplex PCR, while the TCRdb copy is restricted to in-frame clones and leaves out a portion. The sample has about 490,000 clones, roughly four fifths seen once. The chain recombines TRBV27 with TRBJ2-1; D is possibly TRBD2 (5 bases). The source is a woman between 40 and 50 years old in good health. Some clones in this sample may be carry-over from other donors' samples. Sequencing was carried out using PBMCs. CDR3 nucleotide sequence: TGTGCCAGCCAAAGGAGGCTCGGGTTGACCTACAATGAGCAGTTCTTC. Protein sequence: CASQRRLGLTYNEQFF.